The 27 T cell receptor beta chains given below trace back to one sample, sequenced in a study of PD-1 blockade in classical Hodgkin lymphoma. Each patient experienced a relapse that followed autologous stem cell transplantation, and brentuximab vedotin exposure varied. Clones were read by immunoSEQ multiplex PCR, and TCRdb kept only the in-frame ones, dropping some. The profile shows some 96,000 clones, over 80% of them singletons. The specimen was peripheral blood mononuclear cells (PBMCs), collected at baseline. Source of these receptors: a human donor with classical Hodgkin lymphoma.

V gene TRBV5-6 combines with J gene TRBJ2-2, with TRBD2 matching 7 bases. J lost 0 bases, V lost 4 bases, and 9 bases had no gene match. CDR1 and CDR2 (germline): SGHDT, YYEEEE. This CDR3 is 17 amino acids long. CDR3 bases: TGTGCCAGCAGCACGGCGGGACTACCGACGAACACCGGGGAGCTGTTTTTT. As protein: CASSTAGLPTNTGELFF.

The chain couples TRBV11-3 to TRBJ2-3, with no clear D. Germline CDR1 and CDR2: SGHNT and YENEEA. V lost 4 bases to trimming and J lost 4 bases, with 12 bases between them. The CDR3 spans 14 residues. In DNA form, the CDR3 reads TGTGCCAGCAGCTCCCCGGTAAATCCAGATACGCAGTATTTT. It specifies CASSSPVNPDTQYF.

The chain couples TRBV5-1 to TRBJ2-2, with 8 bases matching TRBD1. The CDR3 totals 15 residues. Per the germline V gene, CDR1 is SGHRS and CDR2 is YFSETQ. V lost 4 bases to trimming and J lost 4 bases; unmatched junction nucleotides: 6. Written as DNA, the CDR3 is TGCGCCAGCAGCCCCGGACAGGGTGGCACCGGGGAGCTGTTTTTT. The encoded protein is CASSPGQGGTGELFF.

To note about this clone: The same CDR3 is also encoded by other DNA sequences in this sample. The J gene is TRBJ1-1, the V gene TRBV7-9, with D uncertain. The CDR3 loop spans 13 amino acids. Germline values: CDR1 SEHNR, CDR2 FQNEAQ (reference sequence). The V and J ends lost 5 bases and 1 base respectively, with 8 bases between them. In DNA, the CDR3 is TGTGCCAGCAGCCGCGACCCGAACACTGAAGCTTTCTTT. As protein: CASSRDPNTEAFF.

The CDR3 sequence: CASSLANTDTQYF. The CDR3 DNA is TGTGCCAGCAGTTTAGCCAACACAGATACGCAGTATTTT. This rearrangement joins TRBV28 to TRBJ2-3; D is unresolved. Germline CDR1 is MDHEN and CDR2 is SYDVKM. The CDR3 contains 13 residues. Trimming removed 2 bases at V and 2 bases at J, with 5 bases between.

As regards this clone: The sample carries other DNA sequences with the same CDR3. In DNA, the CDR3 is TGTGCCAGCAGTTTCCGGGGAAACACCATATATTTT. This encodes CASSFRGNTIYF. J is TRBJ1-3 and V is TRBV28; no clear D gene. The CDR3 is 12 amino acids. Germline V CDR1 and CDR2: MDHEN, SYDVKM. Trimming left V 3 bases short and J 4 bases short, with 4 bases between.

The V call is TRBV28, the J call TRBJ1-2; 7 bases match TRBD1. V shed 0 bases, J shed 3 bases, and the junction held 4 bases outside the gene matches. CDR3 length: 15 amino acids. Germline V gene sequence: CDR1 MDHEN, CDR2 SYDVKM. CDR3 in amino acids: CASSLWGDSYYGYTF. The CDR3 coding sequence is TGTGCCAGCAGTTTATGGGGGGACAGCTACTATGGCTACACCTTC.

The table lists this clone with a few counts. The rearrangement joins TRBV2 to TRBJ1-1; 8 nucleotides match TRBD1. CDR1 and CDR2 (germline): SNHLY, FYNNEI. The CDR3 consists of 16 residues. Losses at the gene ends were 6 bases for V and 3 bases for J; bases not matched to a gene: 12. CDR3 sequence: CASRGQVSKGDTEAFF. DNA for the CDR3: TGTGCCAGCAGGGGACAGGTCTCCAAGGGGGACACTGAAGCTTTCTTT.

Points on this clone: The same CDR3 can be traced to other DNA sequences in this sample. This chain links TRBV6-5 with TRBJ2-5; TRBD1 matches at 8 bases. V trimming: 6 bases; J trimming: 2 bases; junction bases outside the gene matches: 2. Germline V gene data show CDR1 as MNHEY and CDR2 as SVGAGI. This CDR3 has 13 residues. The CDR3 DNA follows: TGTGCCAGCAGCAGGGACAGGCAAGAGACCCAGTACTTC. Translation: CASSRDRQETQYF.

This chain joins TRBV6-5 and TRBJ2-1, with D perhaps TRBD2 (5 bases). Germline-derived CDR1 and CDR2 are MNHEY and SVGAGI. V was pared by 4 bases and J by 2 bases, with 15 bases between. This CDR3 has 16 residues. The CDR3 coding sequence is TGTGCCAGCAGTTTCTCCGAGGACTCGCCCTACAATGAGCAGTTCTTC. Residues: CASSFSEDSPYNEQFF.

The CDR3 reads CASSVQGGLYNEQFF. The CDR3, as DNA: TGTGCCAGCAGCGTTCAGGGCGGCCTCTACAATGAGCAGTTCTTC. V and J are TRBV9 and TRBJ2-1, with D perhaps TRBD1 (5 bases). The V gene's germline CDR1 is SGDLS and CDR2 YYNGEE. The CDR3 has 15 amino acids. Trimming removed 2 bases at V and 3 bases at J, with 12 bases between.

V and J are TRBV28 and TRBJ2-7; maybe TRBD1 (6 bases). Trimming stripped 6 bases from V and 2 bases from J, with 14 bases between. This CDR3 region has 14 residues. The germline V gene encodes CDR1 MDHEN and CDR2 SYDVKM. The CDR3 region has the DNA TGTGCCAGCAGATTGACAGGTCCGACCTACGAGCAGTACTTC. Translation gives CASRLTGPTYEQYF.

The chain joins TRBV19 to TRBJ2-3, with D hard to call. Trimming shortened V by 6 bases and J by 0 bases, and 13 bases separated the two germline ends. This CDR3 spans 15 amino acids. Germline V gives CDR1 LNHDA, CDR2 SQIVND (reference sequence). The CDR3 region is CASRTNSPSTDTQYF. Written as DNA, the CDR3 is TGTGCCAGTAGAACGAACAGCCCCAGCACAGATACGCAGTATTTT.

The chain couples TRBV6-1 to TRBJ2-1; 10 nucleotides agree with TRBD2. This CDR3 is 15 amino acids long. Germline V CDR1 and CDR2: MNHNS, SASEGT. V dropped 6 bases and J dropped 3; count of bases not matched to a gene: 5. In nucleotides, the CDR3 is TGTGCCAGCAGCGTAGGACTAGCGGTCTACAATGAGCAGTTCTTC. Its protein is CASSVGLAVYNEQFF.

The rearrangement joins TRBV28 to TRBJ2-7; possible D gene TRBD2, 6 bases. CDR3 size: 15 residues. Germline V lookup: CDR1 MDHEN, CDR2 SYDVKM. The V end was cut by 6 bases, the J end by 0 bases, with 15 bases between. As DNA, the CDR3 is TGTGCCAGCAGAACGGGCGCGGGGAGCTCCTACGAGCAGTACTTC. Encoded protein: CASRTGAGSSYEQYF.

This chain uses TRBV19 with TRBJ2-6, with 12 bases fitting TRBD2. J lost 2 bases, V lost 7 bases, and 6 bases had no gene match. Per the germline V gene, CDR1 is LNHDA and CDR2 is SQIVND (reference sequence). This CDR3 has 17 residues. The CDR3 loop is CASTLLAGGAGANVLTF. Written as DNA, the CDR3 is TGTGCCAGTACCCTACTAGCGGGAGGTGCTGGGGCCAACGTCCTGACTTTC.

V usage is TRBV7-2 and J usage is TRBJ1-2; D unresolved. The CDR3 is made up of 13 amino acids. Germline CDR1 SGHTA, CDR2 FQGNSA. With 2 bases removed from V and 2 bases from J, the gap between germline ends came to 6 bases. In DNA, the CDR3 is TGTGCCAGCAGCTTAAGTTTCAACTATGGCTACACCTTC. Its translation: CASSLSFNYGYTF.

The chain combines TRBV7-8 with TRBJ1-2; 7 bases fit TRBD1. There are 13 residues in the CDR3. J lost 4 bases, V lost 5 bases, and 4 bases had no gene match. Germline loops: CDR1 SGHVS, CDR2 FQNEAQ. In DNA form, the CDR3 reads TGTGCCAGCAGCCAGGACAGGCTCTATGGCTACACCTTC. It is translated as CASSQDRLYGYTF.

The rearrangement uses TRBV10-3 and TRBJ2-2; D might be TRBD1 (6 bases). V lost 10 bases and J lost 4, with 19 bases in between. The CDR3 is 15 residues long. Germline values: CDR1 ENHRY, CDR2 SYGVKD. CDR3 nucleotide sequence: TGTGCCAGCAGGGACGTGGGGGCGAGCACCGGGGAGCTGTTTTTT. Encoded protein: CASRDVGASTGELFF.

Written as DNA, the CDR3 is TGTGCCACTGCTGGGAGTCCCATAAATGAAAAACTGTTTTTT. It specifies CATAGSPINEKLFF. The chain couples TRBV5-4 to TRBJ1-4; D remains unclear. Trimming stripped 9 bases from V and 5 bases from J, with 17 bases between. The CDR3 covers 14 residues. Germline V lookup: CDR1 SGHNT, CDR2 YYREEE (reference sequence).

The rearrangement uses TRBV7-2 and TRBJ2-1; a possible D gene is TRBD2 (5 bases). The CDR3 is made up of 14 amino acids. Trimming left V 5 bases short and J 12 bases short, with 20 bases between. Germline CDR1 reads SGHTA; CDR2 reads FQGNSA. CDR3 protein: CASSGRTGNEGQFF. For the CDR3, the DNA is TGTGCCAGCAGCGGCAGGACTGGAAATGAGGGGCAGTTCTTC. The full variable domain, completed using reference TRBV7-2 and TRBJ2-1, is GAGVSQSPSNKVTEKGKDVELRCDPISGHTALYWYRQSLGQGLEFLIYFQGNSAPDKSGLPSDRFSAERTGGSVSTLTIQRTQQEDSAVYLCASSGRTGNEGQFFGPGTRLTVL.

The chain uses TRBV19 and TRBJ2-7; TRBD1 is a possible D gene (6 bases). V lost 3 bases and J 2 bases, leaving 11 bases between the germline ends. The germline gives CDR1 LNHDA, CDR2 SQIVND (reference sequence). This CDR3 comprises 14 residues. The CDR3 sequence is CASSMGTPAYEQYF. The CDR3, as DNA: TGTGCCAGTAGTATGGGGACACCTGCCTACGAGCAGTACTTC.

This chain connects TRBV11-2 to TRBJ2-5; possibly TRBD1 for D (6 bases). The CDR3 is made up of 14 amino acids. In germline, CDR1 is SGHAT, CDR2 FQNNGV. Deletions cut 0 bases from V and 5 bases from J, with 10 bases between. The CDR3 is CASSLEGAGETQYF. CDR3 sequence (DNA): TGTGCCAGCAGCTTAGAGGGGGCCGGGGAGACCCAGTACTTC.

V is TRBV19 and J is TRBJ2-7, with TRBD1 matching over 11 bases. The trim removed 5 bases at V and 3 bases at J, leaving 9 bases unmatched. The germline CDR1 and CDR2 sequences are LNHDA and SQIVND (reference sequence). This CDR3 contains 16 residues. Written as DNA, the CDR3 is TGTGCCAGTAGTGGCTACTTGGGACAGGGGGACTACGAGCAGTACTTC. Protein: CASSGYLGQGDYEQYF.

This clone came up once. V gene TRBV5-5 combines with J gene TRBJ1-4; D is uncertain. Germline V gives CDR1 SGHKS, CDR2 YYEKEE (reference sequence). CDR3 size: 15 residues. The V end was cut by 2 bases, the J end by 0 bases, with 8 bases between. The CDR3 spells CASSFQPSTNEKLFF. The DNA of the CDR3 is TGTGCCAGCAGCTTTCAACCGTCAACTAATGAAAAACTGTTTTTT.

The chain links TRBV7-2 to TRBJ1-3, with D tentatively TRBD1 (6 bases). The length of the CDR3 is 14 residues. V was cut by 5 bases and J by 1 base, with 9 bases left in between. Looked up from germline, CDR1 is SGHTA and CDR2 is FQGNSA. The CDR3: CASSPGTSGNTIYF. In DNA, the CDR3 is TGTGCCAGCAGCCCCGGGACATCTGGAAACACCATATATTTT.

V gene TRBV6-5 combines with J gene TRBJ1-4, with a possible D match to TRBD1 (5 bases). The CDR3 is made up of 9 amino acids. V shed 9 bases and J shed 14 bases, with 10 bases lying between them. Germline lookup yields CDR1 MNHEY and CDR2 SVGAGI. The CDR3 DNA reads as TGTGCCAGTTGGACACGGCTGTTTTTT. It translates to CASWTRLFF.